The rows below give T cell receptor beta chains drawn from one sample of a study of T-cell memory formation after mild COVID-19. Using its own MiXCR run on the 5' RACE reads, TCRdb lists one record per CDR3 protein. Of approximately 50,000 distinct CDR3 sequences listed, roughly an eighth are singletons. The sequenced sample consisted of PBMCs or a T cell subset sorted from them (not recorded which). Receptors originate from a man younger than 35 who had mild COVID-19 (a few samples of this study predate the infection). Cell type and time point are not known. Both conserved end residues are trimmed from each CDR3.

v_gene | CDR3aa
TRBV5-4 | ASSGENQETQY
TRBV21-1 | ASSKFHCLQETQY
TRBV7-8 | ASSPDGLRRY
TRBV27 | ASSPIGQPASYEQY
TRBV7-9 | ASSSLMNTGELF
TRBV3-1 | ASSQDLTRPPGGTQY
TRBV5-1 | ASKQDSGNTIY
TRBV6-1 | ASSGNGHQETQY
TRBV6-6 | ASSTAGTVQPQH
TRBV7-8 | ASSLGRRGGTDTQY
TRBV6-2/TRBV6-3 | ASSPSTGELF
TRBV5-1 | ASSLGPFAGEQF
TRBV6-1 | ASMRTHDTSYEQY
TRBV5-1 | ASSFGGALTYEQY
TRBV7-3 | ASSSHPGVDTEAF
TRBV12-5 | ASGLAVWGEQF
TRBV10-2 | ASTTGQSYEQY
TRBV20-1 | SARDGAGAYNEQF
TRBV5-1 | ASSSGSGRARGYT
TRBV28 | ASREMNTEAF
TRBV7-2 | ASSARTGGREVF
TRBV6-2/TRBV6-3 | ASSPLAGSGTEAF
TRBV5-1 | ASSGAAGELI
TRBV5-1 | ASSPWTGGSDEQF
TRBV18 | ASSPPGVGGAPEEETQY
TRBV3-1 | ASSHAGNLEGQF
TRBV5-5 | ASRLTSWETQY